Each of the 25 T cell receptor beta chains below was sequenced from the same sample in a study of stem cell transplantation in POMP-related autoinflammatory disease. TCRdb keeps only in-frame clones here, not all; method: immunoSEQ multiplex PCR. Of approximately 30,000 clones listed, roughly 88% are singletons. This specimen consisted of CD4+ T cells from PBMCs, obtained before stem cell transplantation. The receptors here all came from a human donor with POMP-related autoinflammation and immune dysregulation (PRAID).

This chain connects TRBV7-3 to TRBJ1-1; TRBD1 is a possible D gene (6 bases). The germline CDR1 and CDR2 sequences are SGHTA and FQGTGA. The CDR3 consists of 13 residues. Trimming stripped 0 bases from V and 6 bases from J, with 8 bases between. The CDR3 DNA reads TGTGCCAGCAGCTTAACAGGGGGAGCTGAAGCTTTCTTT. Translated: CASSLTGGAEAFF.

V gene TRBV5-1 combines with J gene TRBJ2-5; the match to TRBD2 covers 8 bases. The CDR3 consists of 17 residues. Per the germline V gene, CDR1 is SGHRS and CDR2 is YFSETQ. J was trimmed by 0 bases and V by 2 bases; bases with no gene match: 9. CDR3 region: CASSFRLAGAYQETQYF. DNA of the CDR3: TGCGCCAGCAGCTTTAGGCTAGCGGGTGCTTACCAAGAGACCCAGTACTTC.

Remarks on this clone: The junction shows a germline mismatch at one end, possibly a read error. The chain uses TRBV9 and TRBJ2-3; D unclear. This CDR3 has 13 residues. Per germline, CDR1 SGDLS and CDR2 YYNGEE. The CDR3 DNA is TGTGCCAGCAGCGTAGACCTTACAGATACGCGGTATTTT. Amino acids: CASSVDLTDTRYF.

The chain employs TRBV5-1 and TRBJ2-3; 7 nucleotides line up with TRBD1. After removal of 4 bases from V and 2 bases from J, the junction contained 7 bases not matched to a gene. Germline loops: CDR1 SGHRS, CDR2 YFSETQ. The CDR3 runs to 15 residues. The CDR3 DNA is TGCGCCAGCAGCCCCGGACAGGTCTACACAGATACGCAGTATTTT. Protein sequence: CASSPGQVYTDTQYF.

This chain uses TRBV10-3 with TRBJ1-1, with no clear D. V shed 8 bases and J shed 4 bases, with 11 bases lying between them. Germline V gene data show CDR1 as ENHRY and CDR2 as SYGVKD. The CDR3 covers 12 residues. This CDR3 is CAILRFGTEAFF. The CDR3 nucleotides read TGTGCCATCCTGCGTTTTGGCACTGAAGCTTTCTTT.

This chain joins TRBV18 and TRBJ1-1, with D unclear. This CDR3 comprises 15 residues. Trimming pared 6 bases from V and 5 bases from J, leaving 19 bases between. Looked up from germline, CDR1 is KGHSH and CDR2 is LQKENI. CDR3 residues: CASSSEGTTVTEAFF. CDR3 in DNA: TGTGCCAGCTCTTCTGAGGGCACCACGGTTACTGAAGCTTTCTTT.

The rearrangement uses TRBV14 and TRBJ1-4; D call uncertain. Germline loops: CDR1 SGHDN, CDR2 FVKESK. V was trimmed by 2 bases and J by 0 bases, leaving 19 bases between them. The CDR3 loop spans 19 amino acids. The CDR3 DNA reads TGTGCCAGCAGCCAACGTCAGTTTGTGGGAAGAGCAACTAATGAAAAACTGTTTTTT. Translating gives CASSQRQFVGRATNEKLFF.

The genes are TRBV7-3 and TRBJ2-3; no firm D call. CDR3 size: 12 residues. Germline values: CDR1 SGHTA, CDR2 FQGTGA. Trimming left V 3 bases short and J 2 bases short, with 3 bases between. The CDR3 nucleotides are TGTGCCAGCAGCTTGGCCACAGATACGCAGTATTTT. Its translation is CASSLATDTQYF.

The chain combines TRBV5-4 with TRBJ1-2; 7 positions match TRBD1. The CDR3 is 13 amino acids. Germline CDR1 reads SGHNT; CDR2 reads YYREEE (reference sequence). V was clipped by 3 bases and J by 6 bases; unmatched bases: 5. The CDR3 spells CASSSGGTDGYTF. CDR3 coding DNA: TGTGCCAGCAGCTCAGGGGGTACGGATGGCTACACCTTC.

The V call is TRBV16, the J call TRBJ1-2, with TRBD1 matching 8 bases. Germline V lookup: CDR1 KGHSY, CDR2 FQNENV. This CDR3 contains 15 residues. Trimming took 0 bases from V and 4 from J; bases not matched to a gene: 4. Here the CDR3 reads CASSQSGQGVYGYTF. CDR3 bases: TGTGCCAGCAGCCAATCAGGACAGGGTGTCTATGGCTACACCTTC.

The chain recombines TRBV2 with TRBJ1-2, with D perhaps matching TRBD1 (5 bases). The CDR3 extends over 13 amino acids. The ends were cut back, 8 bases at V and 4 bases at J, with 14 bases in the middle. Looked up from germline, CDR1 is SNHLY and CDR2 is FYNNEI. The CDR3 loop is CASVRDGGYGYTF. In DNA form, the CDR3 reads TGTGCCAGCGTCCGGGACGGAGGCTATGGCTACACCTTC.

This chain connects TRBV6-6 to TRBJ2-7, with 8 bases that match TRBD1. From germline, CDR1 is MNHNY and CDR2 SVGAGI (reference sequence). This CDR3 has 15 residues. The V segment lost 2 bases and the J segment 3 bases; nucleotides outside the gene matches: 6. The CDR3 sequence: CASSYTGQGFYEQYF. In DNA, the CDR3 is TGTGCCAGCAGTTACACCGGACAGGGATTCTACGAGCAGTACTTC.

This chain links TRBV7-6 with TRBJ2-1; weak D call: TRBD1 (6 bases). V was trimmed by 5 bases and J by 7 bases, leaving 12 bases between them. The CDR3 extends over 13 amino acids. In germline, CDR1 is SGHVS, CDR2 FNYEAQ. The CDR3 sequence: CASSVGQPNEQFF. CDR3 DNA sequence: TGTGCCAGCAGCGTCGGACAGCCGAATGAGCAGTTCTTC.

This chain links TRBV28 with TRBJ2-7; 9 nucleotides align to TRBD1. The germline gives CDR1 MDHEN, CDR2 SYDVKM. V lost 2 bases and J lost 2; bases outside the gene matches: 4. CDR3 length: 15 amino acids. Here the CDR3 DNA reads TGTGCCAGCAGTTTAGGGGACAGGGTAACCTACGAGCAGTACTTC. Its translation is CASSLGDRVTYEQYF.

This clone was seen once. The junction shows a germline mismatch at one end, possibly a read error. The chain's CDR3 is CANSYSEDTEAFF. In DNA form, the CDR3 reads TGTGCCAACAGTTACTCGGAGGACACTGAAGCTTTCTTT. The rearrangement uses TRBV6-5 and TRBJ1-1; no firm D call. The CDR3 loop spans 13 amino acids. Germline CDR1 reads MNHEY; CDR2 reads SVGAGI.

This chain uses TRBV7-6 with TRBJ2-3, with 10 bases fitting TRBD2. This CDR3 is 17 amino acids long. Germline CDR1 SGHVS, CDR2 FNYEAQ. V lost 5 bases to trimming and J lost 1 base; unmatched junction nucleotides: 9. The CDR3 DNA reads TGTGCCAGCAGCCGGGGACTAGCGAGGGTAGGCACAGATACGCAGTATTTT. It specifies CASSRGLARVGTDTQYF.

In the case of this clone: Other DNA sequences in this specimen translate into the identical CDR3. This chain connects TRBV18 to TRBJ2-3, with TRBD2 matching over 14 bases. The CDR3 has 17 residues. Germline CDR1 reads KGHSH; CDR2 reads LQKENI. With V trimmed by 0 bases and J by 3 bases, 2 bases remained unmatched. The CDR3 loop is CASSPPGLAGGTDTQYF. In DNA, the CDR3 is TGTGCCAGCTCACCACCCGGACTAGCGGGGGGAACAGATACGCAGTATTTT.

J is TRBJ2-1 and V is TRBV27; 8 bases line up with TRBD2. V was pared by 4 bases and J by 4 bases, with 12 bases of the junction left unmatched. From germline, CDR1 is MNHEY and CDR2 SMNVEV (reference sequence). This CDR3 spans 17 amino acids. The CDR3 is CASSSRTSLDRYNEQFF. For the CDR3, the DNA is TGTGCCAGCAGTTCCCGGACTAGCCTAGACCGTTACAATGAGCAGTTCTTC.

The chain combines TRBV18 with TRBJ1-1, with D unresolved. V lost 0 bases and J 1 base, leaving 3 bases between the germline ends. This CDR3 has 13 residues. In germline, CDR1 is KGHSH, CDR2 LQKENI. The chain's CDR3 is CASSPPGNTEAFF. In DNA form, the CDR3 reads TGTGCCAGCTCACCACCAGGGAACACTGAAGCTTTCTTT.

The chain combines TRBV9 with TRBJ1-3, with D possibly matching TRBD1 (5 bases). CDR1 SGDLS and CDR2 YYNGEE come from the germline V gene. V was shortened by 0 bases and J by 0 bases, with 7 bases between the two germline ends. There are 15 residues in the CDR3. The CDR3 sequence is CASSVEGVSGNTIYF. The CDR3 bases are TGTGCCAGCAGCGTAGAAGGGGTCTCTGGAAACACCATATATTTT.

The V and J genes are TRBV28 and TRBJ1-3; 8 bases fit TRBD1. CDR1 MDHEN and CDR2 SYDVKM come from the germline V gene. CDR3 size: 16 residues. Unmatched junction bases numbered 14, after V lost 6 bases and J lost 7 bases. The CDR3 DNA is TGTGCCAGCAGCCTCTACCAGGGGGCCCCAGGGAACACCATATATTTT. Translating gives CASSLYQGAPGNTIYF.

This chain links TRBV5-4 with TRBJ2-1, with 9 positions matching TRBD2. Losses at the gene ends were 7 bases for V and 8 bases for J; bases not matched to a gene: 10. CDR1 and CDR2 (germline): SGHNT, YYREEE (reference sequence). The CDR3 has 14 amino acids. This CDR3 is CASALREGRDEQFF. The CDR3 region has the DNA TGTGCCAGCGCCCTGCGGGAGGGCCGGGATGAGCAGTTCTTC.

The chain carries TRBV4-2 and TRBJ2-5, with D unclear. There are 15 residues in the CDR3. The germline V gene has CDR1 LGHNA and CDR2 YNFKEQ. Trimming removed 1 base at V and 5 bases at J, with 14 bases between. The chain's CDR3 is CASSQARLDKETQYF. DNA for the CDR3: TGTGCCAGCAGCCAAGCCCGTCTAGATAAGGAGACCCAGTACTTC.

The CDR3 DNA is TGCGCCAGCAGCTCGGGACAGAACACTGAAGCTTTCTTT. Its protein product is CASSSGQNTEAFF. This chain connects TRBV5-1 to TRBJ1-1; D perhaps matches TRBD1 (6 bases). Germline CDR1 reads SGHRS; CDR2 reads YFSETQ. V was cut by 3 bases and J by 1 base, with 7 bases left in between. The CDR3 has 13 residues.

With regard to this clone: The junction departs from the called germline gene at one end, perhaps through a read error. The chain carries TRBV28 and TRBJ1-6; D remains ambiguous. CDR3 length: 13 amino acids. Per the germline V gene, CDR1 is MDHEN and CDR2 is SYDVKM. CDR3 amino acids: CASSNRAPTRSNF. The CDR3 bases are TGTGCCAGCAGTAACCGGGCCCCTACTAGGAGTAACTTT.